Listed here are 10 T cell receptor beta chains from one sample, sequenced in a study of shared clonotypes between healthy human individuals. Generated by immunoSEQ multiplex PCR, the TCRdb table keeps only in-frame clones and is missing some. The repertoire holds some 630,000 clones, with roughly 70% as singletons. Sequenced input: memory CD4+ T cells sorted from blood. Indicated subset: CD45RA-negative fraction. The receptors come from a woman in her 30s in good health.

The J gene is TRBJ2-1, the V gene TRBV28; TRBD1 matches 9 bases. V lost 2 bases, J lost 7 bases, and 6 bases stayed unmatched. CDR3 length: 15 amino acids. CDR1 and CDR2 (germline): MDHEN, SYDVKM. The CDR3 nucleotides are TGTGCCAGCAGTTTAGGGGACAGGGTAAGGAATGAGCAGTTCTTC. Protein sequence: CASSLGDRVRNEQFF. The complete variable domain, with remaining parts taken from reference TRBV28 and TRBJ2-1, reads DVKVTQSSRYLVKRTGEKVFLECVQDMDHENMFWYRQDPGLGLRLIYFSYDVKMKEKGDIPEGYSVSREKKERFSLILESASTNQTSMYLCASSLGDRVRNEQFFGPGTRLTVL.

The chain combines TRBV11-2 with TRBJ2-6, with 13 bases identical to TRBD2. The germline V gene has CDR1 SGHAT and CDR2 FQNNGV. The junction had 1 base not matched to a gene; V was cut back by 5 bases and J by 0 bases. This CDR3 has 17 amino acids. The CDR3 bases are TGTGCCAGCAGCAGGACTAGCGGGAGCTCTGGGGCCAACGTCCTGACTTTC. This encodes CASSRTSGSSGANVLTF.

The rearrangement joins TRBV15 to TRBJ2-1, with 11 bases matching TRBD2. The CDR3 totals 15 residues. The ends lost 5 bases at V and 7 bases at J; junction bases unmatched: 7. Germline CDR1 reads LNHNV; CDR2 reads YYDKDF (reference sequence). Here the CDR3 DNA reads TGTGCCACCAGCGCCCGGACTAGCGGGCCTAATGAGCAGTTCTTC. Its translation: CATSARTSGPNEQFF.

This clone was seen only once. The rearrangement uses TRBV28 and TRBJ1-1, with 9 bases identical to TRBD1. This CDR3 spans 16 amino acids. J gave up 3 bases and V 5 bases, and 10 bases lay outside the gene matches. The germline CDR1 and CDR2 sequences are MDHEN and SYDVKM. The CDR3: CASSPWDRVTHTEAFF. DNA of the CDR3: TGTGCCAGCAGTCCATGGGACAGGGTCACACACACTGAAGCTTTCTTT.

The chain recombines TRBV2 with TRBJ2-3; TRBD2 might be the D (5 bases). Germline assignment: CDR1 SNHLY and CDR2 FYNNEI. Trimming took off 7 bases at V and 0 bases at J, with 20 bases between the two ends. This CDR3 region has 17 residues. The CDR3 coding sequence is TGTGCCAGCACCGAAGGATGGAGGCTGCGGAGCACAGATACGCAGTATTTT. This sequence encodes CASTEGWRLRSTDTQYF.

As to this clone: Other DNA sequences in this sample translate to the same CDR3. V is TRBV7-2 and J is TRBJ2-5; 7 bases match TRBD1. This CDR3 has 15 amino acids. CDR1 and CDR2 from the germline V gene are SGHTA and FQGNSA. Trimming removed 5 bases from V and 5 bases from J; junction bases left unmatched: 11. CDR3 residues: CASSLRTGSRETQYF. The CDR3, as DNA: TGTGCCAGCAGCCTCCGGACAGGCTCAAGGGAGACCCAGTACTTC.

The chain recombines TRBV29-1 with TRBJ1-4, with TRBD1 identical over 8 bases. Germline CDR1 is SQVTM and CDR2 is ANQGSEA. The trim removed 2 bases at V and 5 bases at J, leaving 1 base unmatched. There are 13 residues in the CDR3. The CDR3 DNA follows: TGCAGCGTTGAAACAGGGGGGAATGAAAAACTGTTTTTT. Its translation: CSVETGGNEKLFF. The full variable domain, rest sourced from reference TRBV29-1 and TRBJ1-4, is SAVISQKPSRDICQRGTSLTIQCQVDSQVTMMFWYRQQPGQSLTLIATANQGSEATYESGFVIDKFPISRPNLTFSTLTVSNMSPEDSSIYLCSVETGGNEKLFFGSGTQLSVL.

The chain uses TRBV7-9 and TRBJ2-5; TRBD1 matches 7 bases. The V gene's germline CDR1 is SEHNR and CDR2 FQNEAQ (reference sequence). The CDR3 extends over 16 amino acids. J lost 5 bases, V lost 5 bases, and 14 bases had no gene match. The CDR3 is CASSPRDREQGETQYF. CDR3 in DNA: TGTGCCAGCAGCCCACGGGACAGAGAGCAGGGGGAGACCCAGTACTTC.

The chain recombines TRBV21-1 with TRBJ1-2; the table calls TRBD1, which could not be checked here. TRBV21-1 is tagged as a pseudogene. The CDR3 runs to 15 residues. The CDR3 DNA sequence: TGTGCCAGCAGCAAAGTAACGGTGGACAGCTATGGCTACACCTTC. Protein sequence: CASSKVTVDSYGYTF.

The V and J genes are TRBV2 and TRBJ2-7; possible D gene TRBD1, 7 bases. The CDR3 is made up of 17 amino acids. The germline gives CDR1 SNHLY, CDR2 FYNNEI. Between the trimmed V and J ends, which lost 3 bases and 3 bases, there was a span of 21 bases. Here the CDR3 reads CASSEHRGGKLGYEQYF. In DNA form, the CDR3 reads TGTGCCAGCAGTGAGCACAGGGGCGGGAAGCTCGGCTACGAGCAGTACTTC.